This T cell receptor (beta chain) was identified in a study of cytomegalovirus exposure and HLA in healthy donors. Whole-study results and caveats: For TCR beta chains, V- and J-gene trimming was later linked to a missense DCLRE1C variant. Within an earlier analysis, most TCR beta V segments proved productive either about 87% or about 30% of the time. It emerged from a later analysis that several of the most significant clusters appeared to be linked to common viral pathogens.

The V gene's germline CDR1 is KGHSH and CDR2 LQKENI. The V segment lost 6 bases and the J segment 3 bases; nucleotides outside the gene matches: 7. CDR3 length: 14 residues. Of note for this clone: What it binds is unknown.

Primers included in the PCR were 60 Vbeta and 13 Jbeta primers. Using immunoSEQ multiplex PCR, the repertoire was profiled, and TCRdb retains in-frame clones only, with some absent. The data hold roughly 70,000 clones, with over 70% observed a single time. This clonotype was sampled from a human donor in good health. The J gene is TRBJ1-2, the V gene TRBV18; the match to TRBD1 covers 7 bases. Material: PBMCs. CDR3 coding DNA: TGTGCCAGCTCTTACCAGGGGGGAGACTATGGCTACACCTTC. Residues: CASSYQGGDYGYTF. Based on the CDR3 plus reference TRBV18 and TRBJ1-2, the full variable domain is NAGVMQNPRHLVRRRGQEARLRCSPMKGHSHVYWYRQLPEEGLKFMVYLQKENIIDESGMPKERFSAEFPKEGPSILRIQQVVRGDSAAYFCASSYQGGDYGYTFGSGTRLTVV.